These 4 T cell receptor beta chains were sequenced from one sample in a study of PD-1 blockade in classical Hodgkin lymphoma. With no exception, relapse followed autologous stem cell transplantation in all patients, and brentuximab vedotin exposure varied. Sequencing was performed with immunoSEQ multiplex PCR; in TCRdb, only in-frame clones are kept and a portion is missing. The sample has around 70,000 clones, over 70% seen once. The specimen comprised peripheral blood mononuclear cells (PBMCs), sampled before the second cycle of nivolumab. The receptor set was obtained from a human donor with classical Hodgkin lymphoma.

J is TRBJ1-5 and V is TRBV28; D gene ambiguous. V dropped 7 bases and J dropped 7 bases, with 14 bases sitting between them. The germline V gene has CDR1 MDHEN and CDR2 SYDVKM. The CDR3 totals 13 residues. CDR3 residues: CASNFVLVQPQHF. As DNA, the CDR3 is TGTGCCAGCAACTTCGTTCTTGTCCAGCCCCAGCATTTT. Together with reference TRBV28 and TRBJ1-5, the CDR3 gives the full variable domain: DVKVTQSSRYLVKRTGEKVFLECVQDMDHENMFWYRQDPGLGLRLIYFSYDVKMKEKGDIPEGYSVSREKKERFSLILESASTNQTSMYLCASNFVLVQPQHFGDGTRLSIL.

The chain links TRBV13 to TRBJ2-3, with D tentatively TRBD2 (7 bases). The CDR3 has 17 residues. The V gene's germline CDR1 is PRHDT and CDR2 FYEKMQ (reference sequence). Trimming removed 1 base at V and 0 bases at J, with 14 bases between. CDR3 coding DNA: TGTGCCAGCAGCTTAGAGGGGGGGCTGAGAAGCACAGATACGCAGTATTTT. This gives the protein CASSLEGGLRSTDTQYF.

This clone was detected only a few times. CDR3 region: CASSLEHLMNTEAFF. The DNA for the CDR3 is TGTGCCAGCAGCTTAGAACATCTCATGAACACTGAAGCTTTCTTT. The chain has TRBV11-3 and TRBJ1-1; no reliable D call. CDR1 and CDR2 (germline): SGHNT, YENEEA. V lost 0 bases and J 0 bases, leaving 8 bases between the germline ends. The CDR3 contains 15 residues.

This clone was seen a single time. A junction end diverges from the germline sequence, so it may reflect a read error. This same CDR3 is encoded by further DNA sequences in the sample. The genes are TRBV18 and TRBJ1-1; D may be TRBD1 (6 bases). The CDR3 is 13 residues long. Germline assignment: CDR1 KGHSH and CDR2 LQKENI. Here the CDR3 reads CASSPQGNTEAFF. Here the CDR3 DNA reads TGTGCCAGCTCCCCACAGGGGAACACTGAAGCTTTCTTT.